A single sample gave rise to the 14 T cell receptor beta chains below, sequenced in a study of OX40 agonist ivuxolimab in advanced cancers. Some clones are missing from TCRdb's copy, which holds only in-frame ones; the method was immunoSEQ multiplex PCR. The repertoire holds about 74,000 clones, with 75% to 95% as singletons. The source was CD4+ or CD8+ T cells sorted from blood, collected in a trial of the OX40 agonist ivuxolimab. The receptor set was obtained from an adult with an advanced solid tumor such as melanoma, head and neck, liver or kidney cancer.

This clone was seen a handful of times. The rearrangement links TRBV7-9 to TRBJ1-2; D gene unclear. Trimming took off 1 base at V and 6 bases at J, with 9 bases between the two ends. CDR3 length: 13 amino acids. From germline, CDR1 is SEHNR and CDR2 FQNEAQ (reference sequence). CDR3 sequence (DNA): TGTGCCAGCAGCTTAGGAGATGGGGATGGCTACACCTTC. Translated: CASSLGDGDGYTF.

V usage is TRBV19 and J usage is TRBJ2-1; D is tentatively TRBD1 or TRBD2 (5 bases each). Germline CDR1 and CDR2: LNHDA and SQIVND (reference sequence). Trimming cost V 1 base and J 11 bases, with 21 bases left between them. The CDR3 has 16 amino acids. The CDR3: CASSIVGYGSVGQQFF. CDR3 sequence (DNA): TGTGCCAGTAGTATAGTTGGGTATGGGTCTGTGGGACAGCAGTTCTTC.

V gene TRBV6-5 combines with J gene TRBJ2-3, with D possibly TRBD2 on 6 matching bases. The germline V and J ends were trimmed by 2 bases and 1 base, with 13 bases remaining between them. The CDR3 consists of 16 residues. Germline V gives CDR1 MNHEY, CDR2 SVGAGI. CDR3 coding DNA: TGTGCCAGCAGTTACGAGGAGGGCCGGGGCACAGATACGCAGTATTTT. This translates into CASSYEEGRGTDTQYF.

The genes are TRBV4-3 and TRBJ1-6; D gene unclear. V lost 0 bases, J lost 6 bases, and 9 bases lay in between. Germline loops: CDR1 LGHNA, CDR2 YSLEER. The CDR3 contains 15 residues. The chain's CDR3 is CASSQDLAANSPLHF. The CDR3 DNA follows: TGCGCCAGCAGCCAAGATTTGGCAGCTAATTCACCCCTCCACTTT.

The CDR3 here is CASSYSYDSQYF. Here the CDR3 DNA reads TGTGCCAGCAGTTACTCGTACGACTCCCAGTACTTC. This sequence joins TRBV6-6 and TRBJ2-5; D not certain. Germline CDR1 MNHNY, CDR2 SVGAGI (reference sequence). The CDR3 contains 12 residues. V lost 0 bases, J lost 9 bases, and 8 bases lay in between.

This clone was counted a single time. The genes are TRBV28 and TRBJ2-7; D is perhaps TRBD1 (6 bases). Between the trimmed V and J ends, which lost 7 bases and 4 bases, there was a span of 14 bases. Germline V gives CDR1 MDHEN, CDR2 SYDVKM. The CDR3 length is 13 residues. This CDR3 reads CASTLRGKYEQYF. CDR3 DNA sequence: TGTGCCAGCACCCTTAGGGGGAAATACGAGCAGTACTTC. Complete variable domain (other parts from reference TRBV28 and TRBJ2-7): DVKVTQSSRYLVKRTGEKVFLECVQDMDHENMFWYRQDPGLGLRLIYFSYDVKMKEKGDIPEGYSVSREKKERFSLILESASTNQTSMYLCASTLRGKYEQYFGPGTRLTVT.

Concerning this clone: Other DNA sequences of this sample code for an identical CDR3. The V and J genes are TRBV5-1 and TRBJ1-5; TRBD1 agrees at 8 bases. The germline V gene encodes CDR1 SGHRS and CDR2 YFSETQ. The trim removed 4 bases at V and 0 bases at J, leaving 3 bases unmatched. The CDR3 is made up of 15 amino acids. CDR3 in DNA: TGCGCCAGCAGCCTCACAGGGGGTAGCAATCAGCCCCAGCATTTT. Translating gives CASSLTGGSNQPQHF.

CDR3 in amino acids: CASSLLAGATDTQYF. DNA of the CDR3: TGTGCCAGCAGCTTACTAGCGGGAGCTACAGATACGCAGTATTTT. The genes are TRBV7-9 and TRBJ2-3, with 10 bases aligning to TRBD2. Germline lookup yields CDR1 SEHNR and CDR2 FQNEAQ (reference sequence). The CDR3 is 15 amino acids. The ends lost 2 bases at V and 3 bases at J; junction bases unmatched: 2.

J is TRBJ1-2 and V is TRBV6-6; a possible D gene is TRBD1 (5 bases). Trimming removed 6 bases at V and 2 bases at J, with 16 bases between. CDR3 length equals 15 residues. Germline V CDR1 and CDR2: MNHNY, SVGAGI (reference sequence). CDR3 amino acids: CASSTGTAYNYGYTF. CDR3 bases: TGTGCCAGCAGCACCGGGACGGCCTACAACTATGGCTACACCTTC.

The V gene is TRBV19, the J gene TRBJ2-1, with D perhaps matching TRBD1 (6 bases). Trimming pared 6 bases from V and 3 bases from J, leaving 9 bases between. The germline V gene encodes CDR1 LNHDA and CDR2 SQIVND (reference sequence). This CDR3 region has 13 residues. CDR3 sequence (DNA): TGTGCCAGTAGGACAGGTAACTACAATGAGCAGTTCTTC. The encoded protein is CASRTGNYNEQFF. Drawing the rest from reference TRBV19 and TRBJ2-1, the complete variable domain is DGGITQSPKYLFRKEGQNVTLSCEQNLNHDAMYWYRQDPGQGLRLIYYSQIVNDFQKGDIAEGYSVSREKKESFPLTVTSAQKNPTAFYLCASRTGNYNEQFFGPGTRLTVL.

This chain uses TRBV28 with TRBJ1-5, with D hard to call. V shed 5 bases and J shed 3 bases, with 17 bases lying between them. Germline loops: CDR1 MDHEN, CDR2 SYDVKM. The length of the CDR3 is 16 residues. CDR3 residues: CASSPLYVVVNQPQHF. The DNA of the CDR3 is TGTGCCAGCAGTCCCCTGTATGTAGTCGTCAATCAGCCCCAGCATTTT.

This chain joins TRBV7-2 and TRBJ1-3; D possibly corresponds to TRBD1 (6 bases). The CDR3 has 18 amino acids. Trimming cost V 1 base and J 1 base, with 17 bases left between them. The germline gives CDR1 SGHTA, CDR2 FQGNSA. This CDR3 is CASSLEGVSEWSGNTIYF. DNA for the CDR3: TGTGCCAGCAGCTTAGAGGGGGTTTCGGAGTGGTCTGGAAACACCATATATTTT.

The rearrangement links TRBV5-6 to TRBJ1-1; D is uncertain. The CDR3 contains 13 residues. Germline V gene lookup returns CDR1 SGHDT and CDR2 YYEEEE. Between the trimmed V and J ends, which lost 5 bases and 1 base, there was a span of 9 bases. The DNA for the CDR3 is TGTGCCAGCAGTCGGGCGGGGAACACTGAAGCTTTCTTT. It translates to CASSRAGNTEAFF.

The chain combines TRBV4-1 with TRBJ1-2; unclear D gene. The CDR3 has 13 residues. Trimming cost V 1 base and J 0 bases, with 3 bases left between them. Germline CDR1 reads MGHRA; CDR2 reads YSYEKL. CDR3 sequence reads: CASSQVTNYGYTF. CDR3 nucleotide sequence: TGCGCCAGCAGCCAAGTTACTAACTATGGCTACACCTTC.